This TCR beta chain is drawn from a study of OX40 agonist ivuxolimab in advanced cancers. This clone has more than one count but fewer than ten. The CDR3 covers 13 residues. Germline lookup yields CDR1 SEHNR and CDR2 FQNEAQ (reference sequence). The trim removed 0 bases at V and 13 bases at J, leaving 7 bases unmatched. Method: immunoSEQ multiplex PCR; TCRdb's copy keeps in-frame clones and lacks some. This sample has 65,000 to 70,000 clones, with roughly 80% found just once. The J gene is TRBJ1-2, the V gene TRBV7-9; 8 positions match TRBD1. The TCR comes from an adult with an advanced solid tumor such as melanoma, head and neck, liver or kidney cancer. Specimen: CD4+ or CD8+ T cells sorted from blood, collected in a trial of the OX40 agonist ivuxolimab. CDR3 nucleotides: TGTGCCAGCAGCTTAGCGGGGCAGGGGGCTGCCACCTTC. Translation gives CASSLAGQGAATF.